The 4 T cell receptor beta chains below all came from one sample that was sequenced in a study of OX40 agonist ivuxolimab in advanced cancers. Sequencing was performed with immunoSEQ multiplex PCR; in TCRdb, only in-frame clones are kept and a portion is missing. Seen here are roughly 72,000 clones, over 70% observed once, and the top ten hold more than 4%. The sample in question was CD4+ or CD8+ T cells sorted from blood, obtained in a trial of the OX40 agonist ivuxolimab. These receptors were taken from an adult with an advanced solid tumor such as melanoma, head and neck, liver or kidney cancer.

V gene TRBV29-1 combines with J gene TRBJ2-2; D is unresolved. This CDR3 has 11 residues. CDR1 is SQVTM, CDR2 ANQGSEA, per germline. Trimming shortened V by 4 bases and J by 6 bases, and 6 bases separated the two germline ends. The CDR3 spells CSVAGAGELFF. The DNA of the CDR3 is TGCAGCGTTGCAGGAGCCGGGGAGCTGTTTTTT.

This clone was recorded a few times. The chain couples TRBV10-3 to TRBJ1-1; perhaps TRBD1 as D (5 bases). CDR1 is ENHRY, CDR2 SYGVKD, per germline. V was shortened by 10 bases and J by 4 bases, with 13 bases between the two germline ends. This CDR3 region has 12 residues. CDR3 protein: CATGGKGTEAFF. The CDR3 DNA follows: TGTGCCACCGGGGGTAAAGGCACTGAAGCTTTCTTT.

The V gene is TRBV11-2, the J gene TRBJ2-3; a possible D gene is TRBD1 (6 bases). The CDR3 is 15 residues long. Trimming left V 2 bases short and J 0 bases short, with 9 bases between. Germline lookup yields CDR1 SGHAT and CDR2 FQNNGV. The CDR3 DNA reads TGTGCCAGCAGCTTAACAGGGCATAGCACAGATACGCAGTATTTT. Translating it yields CASSLTGHSTDTQYF.

The chain couples TRBV7-1 to TRBJ1-2; D remains unclear. Being an ORF, TRBV7-1 has a function that is uncertain. The CDR3 totals 13 residues. V was cut by 4 bases and J by 2 bases, with 8 bases left in between. The CDR3 sequence is CASSLSQNYGYTF. The CDR3 region has the DNA TGTGCCAGCAGCTTATCCCAAAACTATGGCTACACCTTC.